This entry lists 21 T cell receptor beta chains sequenced from one sample in a study of T cell responses to AZD1222 COVID-19 vaccine. Produced via immunoSEQ multiplex PCR; TCRdb's table is partial and in-frame only. The repertoire holds some 190,000 clones, with around 92% as singletons. The specimen was peripheral blood, collected on day 0 of AZD1222 vaccination. The receptors originated from an adult in good health.

V is TRBV5-8 and J is TRBJ1-2; 7 bases fit TRBD1. V was clipped by 4 bases and J by 8 bases; unmatched bases: 14. CDR1 is SGHTS and CDR2 is YDEGEE in the germline V gene. There are 15 residues in the CDR3. CDR3 nucleotides: TGTGCCAGCAGCCCCCAGGGACAGACTCTTGGGGGCTACACCTTC. This sequence encodes CASSPQGQTLGGYTF. The full variable domain, its missing parts supplied by reference TRBV5-8 and TRBJ1-2, is EAGVTQSPTHLIKTRGQQATLRCSPISGHTSVYWYQQALGLGLQFLLWYDEGEERNRGNFPPRFSGRQFPNYSSELNVNALELEDSALYLCASSPQGQTLGGYTFGSGTRLTVV.

In DNA form, the CDR3 reads TGTGCCTGGAGCCCGGGACAGTTCCGGCAGCCCCAGCATTTT. It encodes CAWSPGQFRQPQHF. The chain is built from TRBV30 and TRBJ1-5; TRBD1 matches 7 bases. V shed 3 bases, J shed 7 bases, and the junction held 9 bases outside the gene matches. This CDR3 is 14 amino acids long. Germline CDR1 reads GTSNPN; CDR2 reads SVGIG (reference sequence).

The genes are TRBV3-1 (or the pseudogene TRBV3-2) and TRBJ1-2, with unresolved D. Germline CDR1 LGHDT, CDR2 YNNKEL (reference sequence). Trimming cost V 0 bases and J 8 bases, with 7 bases left between them. The CDR3 extends over 12 amino acids. The CDR3 is CASSQEVRGYTF. DNA for the CDR3: TGTGCCAGCAGCCAAGAGGTCAGGGGCTACACCTTC.

This CDR3 is CSASLPPLLHF. CDR3 DNA: TGCAGTGCTAGCTTGCCCCCTCTCCTCCACTTT. The chain uses TRBV20-1 and TRBJ1-6; D is unresolved. In germline, CDR1 is DFQATT, CDR2 SNEGSKA (reference sequence). This CDR3 is 11 amino acids long. V was trimmed by 3 bases and J by 15 bases, leaving 12 bases between them.

The chain couples TRBV28 to TRBJ1-5; tentatively, D is TRBD1 (6 bases). V shed 4 bases and J shed 0 bases, with 22 bases lying between them. Germline V gene lookup returns CDR1 MDHEN and CDR2 SYDVKM. The CDR3 has 19 residues. CDR3 amino acids: CASSSTKTGTFYSNQPQHF. CDR3 nucleotides: TGTGCCAGCAGTTCCACAAAGACAGGAACTTTCTATAGCAATCAGCCCCAGCATTTT.

The V gene is TRBV3-1 (or the pseudogene TRBV3-2), the J gene TRBJ1-4; D is unresolved. The germline V gene has CDR1 LGHDT and CDR2 YNNKEL (reference sequence). Trimming pared 0 bases from V and 13 bases from J, leaving 12 bases between. The CDR3 covers 13 residues. CDR3 nucleotides: TGTGCCAGCAGCCAAGATACCCTGTACGGACTGTTTTTT. Amino acids: CASSQDTLYGLFF.

A word on this clone: Other DNA variants within this sample encode the same CDR3. This chain links TRBV6-5 with TRBJ1-3, with D tentatively TRBD1 (6 bases). Germline lookup yields CDR1 MNHEY and CDR2 SVGAGI. Trimming cost V 0 bases and J 4 bases, with 10 bases left between them. This CDR3 is built from 15 residues. CDR3 nucleotide sequence: TGTGCCAGCAGTTACTCAACAGGGTCCGGAAACACCATATATTTT. It is translated as CASSYSTGSGNTIYF.

V gene TRBV5-1 combines with J gene TRBJ2-1; 9 bases are shared with TRBD2. Trimming at V came to 4 bases and at J to 7 bases, leaving 9 bases not matched to a gene. Germline V gene sequence: CDR1 SGHRS, CDR2 YFSETQ. The CDR3 spans 15 residues. The CDR3 is CASSQTRGGANEQFF. For the CDR3, the DNA is TGCGCCAGCAGCCAGACCCGCGGGGGGGCAAATGAGCAGTTCTTC. Looking up the rest from reference TRBV5-1 and TRBJ2-1 gives the full variable domain: KAGVTQTPRYLIKTRGQQVTLSCSPISGHRSVSWYQQTPGQGLQFLFEYFSETQRNKGNFPGRFSGRQFSNSRSEMNVSTLELGDSALYLCASSQTRGGANEQFFGPGTRLTVL.

The chain is built from TRBV2 and TRBJ1-2; 9 bases line up with TRBD1. The CDR3 totals 13 residues. The V segment lost 4 bases and the J segment 8 bases; nucleotides outside the gene matches: 5. Looked up from germline, CDR1 is SNHLY and CDR2 is FYNNEI. The chain's CDR3 is CASSAGQGLGYTF. The CDR3 DNA sequence: TGTGCCAGCAGTGCAGGACAGGGGTTGGGCTACACCTTC.

The rearrangement uses TRBV6-4 and TRBJ2-3; no reliable D call. The CDR3 loop spans 15 amino acids. V was clipped by 4 bases and J by 0 bases, with 11 bases between them. Germline values: CDR1 MRHNA, CDR2 SNTAGT. The CDR3 nucleotides read TGTGCCAGCAGTGCAAGGTTAACTAGCACAGATACGCAGTATTTT. Protein: CASSARLTSTDTQYF.

The V call is TRBV28, the J call TRBJ2-3, with 8 positions matching TRBD2. V lost 6 bases, J lost 3 bases, and 11 bases stayed unmatched. Germline-derived CDR1 and CDR2 are MDHEN and SYDVKM. CDR3 length: 16 residues. The CDR3 reads CASSYIAGTVTDTQYF. Written as DNA, the CDR3 is TGTGCCAGCAGCTATATAGCGGGGACCGTAACAGATACGCAGTATTTT.

The chain recombines TRBV7-6 with TRBJ2-7; D is undetermined. V was pared by 1 base and J by 2 bases, with 9 bases between. The V gene's germline CDR1 is SGHVS and CDR2 FNYEAQ. This CDR3 comprises 14 residues. The CDR3 nucleotides are TGTGCCAGCAGCTTAGGGGAAGTCGCCTACGAGCAGTACTTC. It yields the protein CASSLGEVAYEQYF.

The V gene is TRBV5-1, the J gene TRBJ1-6, with 7 bases that match TRBD1. This CDR3 comprises 14 residues. Germline V gene data show CDR1 as SGHRS and CDR2 as YFSETQ. The V and J ends lost 1 base and 8 bases, in that order; junction bases with no gene match: 3. In DNA form, the CDR3 reads TGCGCCAGCAGCTTGACTGACAGGGATTCACCCCTCCACTTT. Amino acids: CASSLTDRDSPLHF.

The genes are TRBV9 and TRBJ2-3, with 7 bases that match TRBD1. This CDR3 has 15 residues. Germline V gene data show CDR1 as SGDLS and CDR2 as YYNGEE. V was pared by 1 base and J by 0 bases, with 2 bases of the junction left unmatched. The CDR3: CASSVTTGSTDTQYF. CDR3 sequence (DNA): TGTGCCAGCAGCGTAACGACAGGGAGCACAGATACGCAGTATTTT.

The gene calls are TRBV7-9 and TRBJ1-2; D not certain. Deletions cut 3 bases from V and 8 bases from J, with 10 bases between. The germline gives CDR1 SEHNR, CDR2 FQNEAQ (reference sequence). The CDR3 spans 12 residues. This CDR3 is CASSFGVGGYTF. CDR3 in DNA: TGTGCCAGCAGCTTTGGGGTAGGAGGCTACACCTTC.

This clone was counted a single time. The CDR3 protein is CASSQTGGYEQYF. The CDR3 DNA reads as TGTGCCAGCAGTCAAACAGGGGGCTACGAGCAGTACTTC. J is TRBJ2-7 and V is TRBV6-5; 8 positions match TRBD1. The germline V gene has CDR1 MNHEY and CDR2 SVGAGI. Unmatched junction bases numbered 3, after V lost 5 bases and J lost 3 bases. The CDR3 runs to 13 residues.

Written as DNA, the CDR3 is TGTGCCAGCAGTTTTGGTTATAATTCACCCCTCCACTTT. This translates into CASSFGYNSPLHF. The chain links TRBV27 to TRBJ1-6; D is undetermined. V lost 3 bases and J 4 bases, leaving 4 bases between the germline ends. The length of the CDR3 is 13 residues. CDR1 and CDR2 from the germline V gene are MNHEY and SMNVEV (reference sequence).

The chain joins TRBV27 to TRBJ1-4; D gene uncertain. Germline V gene data show CDR1 as MNHEY and CDR2 as SMNVEV (reference sequence). This CDR3 region has 16 residues. V lost 8 bases and J 8 bases, leaving 24 bases between the germline ends. The CDR3 bases are TGTGCCAGCGCGGGGAAAATAAAGCGGCCCGTAGAAAAACTGTTTTTT. Translating it yields CASAGKIKRPVEKLFF.

This chain connects TRBV10-3 to TRBJ1-1; 9 bases agree with TRBD1. The CDR3 is 13 amino acids. CDR1 is ENHRY, CDR2 SYGVKD, per germline. Losses at the gene ends were 10 bases for V and 6 bases for J; bases not matched to a gene: 9. CDR3 in DNA: TGTGCCAATCGGGACAGGGAGATTGCTGAAGCTTTCTTT. It yields the protein CANRDREIAEAFF.

This clone appeared once. This chain's CDR3 is CAIRGTSGGTPSTDTQYF. CDR3 coding DNA: TGTGCCATCAGGGGGACTAGCGGGGGGACTCCTAGCACAGATACGCAGTATTTT. This chain uses TRBV10-3 with TRBJ2-3; 15 nucleotides line up with TRBD2. The J segment lost 0 bases and the V segment lost 6 bases, leaving 7 bases of the junction unmatched. This CDR3 spans 18 amino acids. Germline CDR1 and CDR2: ENHRY and SYGVKD.

The chain links TRBV3-1 (or the pseudogene TRBV3-2) to TRBJ1-4, with D uncertain. The CDR3 has 15 residues. Trimming pared 2 bases from V and 3 bases from J, leaving 10 bases between. CDR1 LGHDT and CDR2 YNNKEL come from the germline V gene (reference sequence). For the CDR3, the DNA is TGTGCCAGCAGCCAAACTGCCACCCCTAATGAAAAACTGTTTTTT. Its protein product is CASSQTATPNEKLFF.